This record concerns one TCR beta chain sequence. What it binds is unknown. This PCR relied on a set of 60 Vbeta primers and 13 Jbeta primers. Original processing notes: Later reanalysis found around 80 million unique TCR beta chains, roughly 10 million of them shared. Generated by immunoSEQ multiplex PCR, the TCRdb table keeps only in-frame clones and is missing some. The V and J calls and clone size are taken from that table; D and trimming were inferred from the DNA. The table records roughly 150,000 clones, less than 85% of them present only once. The sample is drawn from a study of cytomegalovirus exposure and HLA in healthy donors. Study-wide results and caveats: Sequencing likely generated an artifact that appeared as a cluster of highly shared sequence variants.

Samples came from healthy bone marrow donors. Deletions cut 3 bases from V and 6 bases from J, with 11 bases between. Germline-derived CDR1 and CDR2 are MGHRA and YSYEKL. CDR3 size: 13 residues. V gene TRBV4-1 combines with J gene TRBJ1-2, with D maybe TRBD1 (6 bases). Material for sequencing was PBMCs. The receptor was derived from a boy aged 2-9 years in good health and CMV-seronegative. CDR3 residues: CASSQANRDGYTF. The CDR3 nucleotides are TGCGCCAGCAGCCAGGCGAACAGGGATGGCTACACCTTC.